Below are 10 T cell receptor beta chains sequenced from a single sample in a study of regulatory T cells in long-lasting Graves disease. Time point meaning: newly diagnosed GD, antithyroid drugs for less than 3 months. Researchers made the TCR library from RNA that was extracted from PBMCs. Arm-PCR with iRepertoire HTBI primers amplified the CDR3 regions for these TCR beta libraries. TCRdb reprocessed the multiplex PCR reads via MiXCR and lists one record per CDR3 protein. The sample lists fewer than 450,000 distinct CDR3 sequences, approximately 16% occurring once. The same data also went into a second study, on T cells in Graves' hyperthyroidism and ophthalmopathy.

Sequencing used peripheral blood mononuclear cells (PBMCs), obtained at new diagnosis, from a patient treated with antithyroid drugs. The receptors originated from a woman between 35 and 50 years old with Graves disease.

In the case of this clonotype: A much larger clone lies one base from this, so it may be a read error. The gene calls are TRBV28 and TRBJ2-5; 7 nucleotides agree with TRBD2. CDR3 size: 16 residues. CDR1 MDHEN and CDR2 SYDVKM come from the germline V gene. The CDR3, as DNA: TGTGCCAGCAGTTTGACTAGTTGGTTGGGAGGGGAGACCCGGTACTTC. It is translated as CASSLTSWLGGETRYF.

This clonotype was seen many times. The chain has TRBV12-3 or TRBV12-4 and TRBJ1-2, with a possible D match to TRBD1 (5 bases). The V end was cut by 7 bases, the J end by 8 bases, with 17 bases between. The CDR3 totals 13 residues. CDR3 in DNA: TGTGCCAGCACCCATGGGGCAGATCAAGGCTACACCTTC. As protein: CASTHGADQGYTF.

The genes are TRBV20-1 and TRBJ1-2; tentative D call: TRBD1 (6 bases). V was shortened by 6 bases and J by 3 bases, with 14 bases between the two germline ends. Germline V CDR1 and CDR2: DFQATT, SNEGSKA (reference sequence). This CDR3 contains 13 residues. CDR3 region: CSATTGADYGYTF. Written as DNA, the CDR3 is TGCAGTGCCACAACGGGGGCAGACTATGGCTACACCTTC.

This clonotype was detected many times. J is TRBJ2-7 and V is TRBV6-1; D may be TRBD1 (6 bases). V was trimmed by 6 bases and J by 2 bases, leaving 20 bases between them. CDR1 is MNHNS and CDR2 is SASEGT in the germline V gene. The CDR3 consists of 16 residues. The CDR3 region is CASSTGQTYRTYEQYF. In nucleotides, the CDR3 is TGTGCCAGCAGCACAGGGCAGACCTATCGAACCTACGAGCAGTACTTC.

This clonotype has a count of ten or more. The chain joins TRBV19 to TRBJ1-4; weak D call: TRBD1 (5 bases). Germline V lookup: CDR1 LNHDA, CDR2 SQIVND (reference sequence). V lost 6 bases and J lost 5, with 13 bases in between. The CDR3 loop spans 14 amino acids. Here the CDR3 reads CASRGQHRNEKLFF. The CDR3 DNA is TGTGCCAGTAGAGGACAACATCGCAATGAAAAACTGTTTTTT.

The chain is built from TRBV19 and TRBJ2-7; the D gene is possibly TRBD1 (5 bases). CDR3 size: 14 residues. V was shortened by 3 bases and J by 0 bases, with 9 bases between the two germline ends. Looked up from germline, CDR1 is LNHDA and CDR2 is SQIVND (reference sequence). The CDR3 DNA sequence: TGTGCCAGTAGTATCAGGACAAGCTCCTACGAGCAGTACTTC. It translates to CASSIRTSSYEQYF. Together with reference TRBV19 and TRBJ2-7, the CDR3 gives the full variable domain: DGGITQSPKYLFRKEGQNVTLSCEQNLNHDAMYWYRQDPGQGLRLIYYSQIVNDFQKGDIAEGYSVSREKKESFPLTVTSAQKNPTAFYLCASSIRTSSYEQYFGPGTRLTVT.

This clonotype was seen many times. This chain connects TRBV6-2 or TRBV6-3 to TRBJ1-2, with D unclear. Germline V gene lookup returns CDR1 MNHEY and CDR2 SVGEGT. CDR3 length: 15 residues. V was trimmed by 2 bases and J by 4 bases, leaving 14 bases between them. CDR3 protein: CASSYGGTASYGYTF. The CDR3 bases are TGTGCCAGCAGTTACGGCGGCACCGCTAGCTATGGCTACACCTTC.

This clonotype occurred many times. This chain uses TRBV12-3 or TRBV12-4 with TRBJ2-1; 7 nucleotides agree with TRBD2. The length of the CDR3 is 15 residues. With V trimmed by 3 bases and J by 2 bases, 4 bases remained unmatched. The CDR3 nucleotides read TGTGCCAGCAGTTTTGGTGGGGGGGCCTACAATGAGCAGTTCTTC. It is translated as CASSFGGGAYNEQFF.

This clonotype was seen ten or more times. The chain combines TRBV7-9 with TRBJ2-2, with no clear D. In germline, CDR1 is SEHNR, CDR2 FQNEAQ (reference sequence). CDR3 size: 14 residues. With 5 bases removed from V and 5 bases from J, the gap between germline ends came to 12 bases. The CDR3 protein is CASSPELRTGELFF. CDR3 DNA sequence: TGTGCCAGCAGCCCCGAGTTGCGTACCGGGGAGCTGTTTTTT.

This clonotype was seen more than once but under ten times. The J gene is TRBJ1-1, the V gene TRBV7-9; no clear D. The CDR3 loop spans 14 amino acids. From germline, CDR1 is SEHNR and CDR2 FQNEAQ (reference sequence). V was clipped by 6 bases and J by 1 base, with 12 bases between them. The chain's CDR3 is CASSFSGPNTEAFF. The CDR3 DNA reads TGTGCCAGCAGTTTCTCCGGGCCGAACACTGAAGCTTTCTTT.